This TCR beta chain was captured by sequencing in a study of T-cell memory formation after mild COVID-19. Whole-study results and caveats: The study found balanced CD4/CD8 in clones contracting day 15 to 85 and a CD4+ lean in later expanders.

This clonotype occurred a few times. The antigen remains undetermined. The V gene's germline CDR1 is MNHEY and CDR2 SVGEGT. Trimming at V came to 6 bases and at J to 5 bases, leaving 12 bases not matched to a gene. This CDR3 contains 16 residues. TCRdb ran MiXCR on the 5' RACE reads and lists one entry per CDR3 protein. The sample has a few hundred thousand distinct CDR3 sequences, roughly 21% seen once. The receptor's source is an adult woman who had mild COVID-19 (a few samples of this study predate the infection). Cell type and time point are not known. Sample: PBMCs or a T cell subset sorted from them (not recorded which). The chain combines TRBV6-2 or TRBV6-3 with TRBJ2-5, with 10 bases lining up with TRBD2. The CDR3 region is CASRPSGRASGETQYF. Here the CDR3 DNA reads TGTGCCAGCAGACCGAGCGGGAGGGCCAGTGGGGAGACCCAGTACTTC.